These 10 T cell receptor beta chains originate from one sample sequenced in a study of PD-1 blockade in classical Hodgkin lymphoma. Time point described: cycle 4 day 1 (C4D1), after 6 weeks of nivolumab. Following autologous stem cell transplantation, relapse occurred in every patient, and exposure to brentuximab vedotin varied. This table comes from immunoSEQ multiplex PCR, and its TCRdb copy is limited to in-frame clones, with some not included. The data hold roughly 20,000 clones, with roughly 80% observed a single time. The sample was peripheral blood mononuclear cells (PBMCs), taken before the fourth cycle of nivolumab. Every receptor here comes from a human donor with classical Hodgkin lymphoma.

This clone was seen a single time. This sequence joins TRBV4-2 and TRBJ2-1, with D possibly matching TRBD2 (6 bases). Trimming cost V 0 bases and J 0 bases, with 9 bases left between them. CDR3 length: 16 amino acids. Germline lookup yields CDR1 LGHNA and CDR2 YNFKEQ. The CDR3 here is CASSQEGGSSYNEQFF. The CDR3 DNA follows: TGTGCCAGCAGCCAAGAAGGAGGGTCCTCCTACAATGAGCAGTTCTTC.

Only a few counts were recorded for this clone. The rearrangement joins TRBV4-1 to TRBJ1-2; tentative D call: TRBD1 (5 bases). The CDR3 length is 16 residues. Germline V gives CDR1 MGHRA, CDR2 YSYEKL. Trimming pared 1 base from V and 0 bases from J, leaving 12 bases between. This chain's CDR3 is CASSQGAGRANYGYTF. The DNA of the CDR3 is TGCGCCAGCAGCCAAGGGGCAGGGCGGGCTAACTATGGCTACACCTTC.

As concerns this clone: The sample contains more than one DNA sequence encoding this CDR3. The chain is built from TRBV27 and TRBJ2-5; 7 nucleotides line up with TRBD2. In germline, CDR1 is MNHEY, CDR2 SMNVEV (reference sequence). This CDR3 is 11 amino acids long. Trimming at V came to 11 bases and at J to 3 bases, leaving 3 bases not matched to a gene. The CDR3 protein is CASGLKETQYF. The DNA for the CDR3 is TGTGCCTCGGGACTAAAAGAGACCCAGTACTTC.

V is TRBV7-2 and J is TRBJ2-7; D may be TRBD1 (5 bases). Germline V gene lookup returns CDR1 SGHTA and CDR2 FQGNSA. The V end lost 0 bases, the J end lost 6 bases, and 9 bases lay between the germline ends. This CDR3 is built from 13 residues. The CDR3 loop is CASSLAVGAEQYF. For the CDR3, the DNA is TGTGCCAGCAGCTTAGCCGTAGGGGCCGAGCAGTACTTC.

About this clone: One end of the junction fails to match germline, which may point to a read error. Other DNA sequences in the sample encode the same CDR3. In nucleotides, the CDR3 is TGTGCTAGCAGTGACAGGGGAGGACAAGAGACCCAGTACTTC. Its protein product is CASSDRGGQETQYF. The rearrangement uses TRBV25-1 and TRBJ2-5; 8 positions agree with TRBD1. CDR1 and CDR2 (germline): MGHDK, SYGVNS. The CDR3 is 14 amino acids.

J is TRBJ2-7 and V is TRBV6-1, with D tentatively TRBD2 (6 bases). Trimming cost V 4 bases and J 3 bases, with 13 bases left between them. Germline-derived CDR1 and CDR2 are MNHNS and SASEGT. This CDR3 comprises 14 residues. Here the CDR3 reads CASSGGLWDYEQYF. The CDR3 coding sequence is TGTGCCAGCAGTGGGGGACTGTGGGACTACGAGCAGTACTTC.

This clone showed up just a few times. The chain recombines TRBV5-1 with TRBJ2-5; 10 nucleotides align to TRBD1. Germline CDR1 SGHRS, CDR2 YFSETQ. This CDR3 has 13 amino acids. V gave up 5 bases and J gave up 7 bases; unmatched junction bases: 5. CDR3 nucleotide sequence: TGCGCCAGCAGTCTGGGACAGGGGAGGACCCAGTACTTC. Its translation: CASSLGQGRTQYF. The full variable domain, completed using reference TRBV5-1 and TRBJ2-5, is KAGVTQTPRYLIKTRGQQVTLSCSPISGHRSVSWYQQTPGQGLQFLFEYFSETQRNKGNFPGRFSGRQFSNSRSEMNVSTLELGDSALYLCASSLGQGRTQYFGPGTRLLVL.

This CDR3 reads CASSLGTGGGTDTQYF. The CDR3 DNA reads as TGCGCCAGCAGCTTGGGCACAGGGGGCGGGACAGATACGCAGTATTTT. This chain links TRBV5-1 with TRBJ2-3, with 9 bases identical to TRBD1. Germline assignment: CDR1 SGHRS and CDR2 YFSETQ. V dropped 0 bases and J dropped 3; count of bases not matched to a gene: 5. This CDR3 comprises 16 residues.

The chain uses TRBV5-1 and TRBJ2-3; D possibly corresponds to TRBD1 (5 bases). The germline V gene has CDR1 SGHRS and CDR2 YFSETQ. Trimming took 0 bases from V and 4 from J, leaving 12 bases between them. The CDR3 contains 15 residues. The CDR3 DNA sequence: TGCGCCAGCAGCTTGGTAACAGGCAGCGCAGATACGCAGTATTTT. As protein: CASSLVTGSADTQYF.

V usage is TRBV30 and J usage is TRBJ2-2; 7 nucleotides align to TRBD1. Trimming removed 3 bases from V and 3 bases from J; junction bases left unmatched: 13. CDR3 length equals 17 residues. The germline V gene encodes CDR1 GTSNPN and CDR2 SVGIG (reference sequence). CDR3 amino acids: CAWSASRQGSDTGELFF. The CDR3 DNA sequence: TGTGCCTGGAGCGCTTCTCGACAGGGCTCGGACACCGGGGAGCTGTTTTTT.